The 14 T cell receptor beta chains given below trace back to one sample, sequenced in a study of CD8+ T cells in alopecia areata. TCR sequencing used cDNA made by reverse transcription of extracted RNA. Generated by immunoSEQ multiplex PCR, the TCRdb table keeps only in-frame clones and is missing some. The sample contains about 64,000 clones, roughly 50% of which appear only once. Treatment reported: oral pan-JAK inhibitor, 5-10 mg twice daily. The specimen was CD8+ T cells sorted from blood, collected at approximately week 36, from a patient treated with tofacitinib. The receptors were gathered from a human donor with alopecia areata.

This clone was observed a handful of times. The chain recombines TRBV29-1 with TRBJ1-2; TRBD1 matches at 7 bases. The CDR3 runs 14 residues. Germline V gene data show CDR1 as SQVTM and CDR2 as ANQGSEA. The V gene end was trimmed by 5 bases and the J gene end by 4 bases; junction bases not matched to a gene: 10. The CDR3, as DNA: TGCAGCGTTCTCACAGGGGATGTCGTCTATGGCTACACCTTC. This sequence encodes CSVLTGDVVYGYTF.

The chain joins TRBV30 to TRBJ1-3; 7 nucleotides line up with TRBD1. CDR3 length: 14 amino acids. CDR1 is GTSNPN, CDR2 SVGIG, per germline (reference sequence). Losses at the gene ends were 5 bases for V and 2 bases for J; bases not matched to a gene: 6. This CDR3 is CAWDDRAAGNTIYF. The CDR3 DNA follows: TGTGCCTGGGACGACAGGGCCGCTGGAAACACCATATATTTT. Full variable domain (missing parts from reference TRBV30 and TRBJ1-3): SQTIHQWPATLVQPVGSPLSLECTVEGTSNPNLYWYRQAAGRGLQLLFYSVGIGQISSEVPQNLSASRPQDRQFILSSKKLLLSDSGFYLCAWDDRAAGNTIYFGEGSWLTVV.

The rearrangement uses TRBV9 and TRBJ1-1; D call uncertain. CDR1 and CDR2 (germline): SGDLS, YYNGEE. Trimming left V 3 bases short and J 9 bases short, with 18 bases between. The CDR3 extends over 14 amino acids. This CDR3 is CASSDSIRPDKAFF. The CDR3 DNA follows: TGTGCCAGCAGCGACTCGATCCGACCAGACAAAGCTTTCTTT.

The V and J genes are TRBV29-1 and TRBJ2-1, with D tentatively TRBD1 (6 bases). V lost 5 bases to trimming and J lost 8 bases, with 28 bases between them. The CDR3 is made up of 17 amino acids. Germline loops: CDR1 SQVTM, CDR2 ANQGSEA. CDR3 sequence reads: CSVKVSWGQALLDEQFF. The CDR3 DNA is TGCAGCGTTAAAGTCTCGTGGGGACAAGCCCTACTCGATGAGCAGTTCTTC.

The V call is TRBV4-1, the J call TRBJ2-1; D call uncertain. The CDR3 loop spans 13 amino acids. Germline V lookup: CDR1 MGHRA, CDR2 YSYEKL. Trimming stripped 1 base from V and 8 bases from J, with 9 bases between. CDR3 in DNA: TGCGCCAGCAGCCAAGTTGTTAACGATGAGCAGTTCTTC. This gives the protein CASSQVVNDEQFF.

The sample holds a few counts of this clone. The chain recombines TRBV5-1 with TRBJ1-1, with D perhaps TRBD1 (6 bases). The CDR3 contains 16 residues. V was pared by 4 bases and J by 0 bases, with 16 bases between. Germline assignment: CDR1 SGHRS and CDR2 YFSETQ. CDR3 in DNA: TGCGCCAGCAGCCAACGGGGTGGGGGCCTGAACACTGAAGCTTTCTTT. Its protein product is CASSQRGGGLNTEAFF. Based on the CDR3 plus reference TRBV5-1 and TRBJ1-1, the full variable domain is KAGVTQTPRYLIKTRGQQVTLSCSPISGHRSVSWYQQTPGQGLQFLFEYFSETQRNKGNFPGRFSGRQFSNSRSEMNVSTLELGDSALYLCASSQRGGGLNTEAFFGQGTRLTVV.

This clone was counted only a few times. The chain links TRBV9 to TRBJ1-2, with D possibly being TRBD1 (5 bases). Germline V gene sequence: CDR1 SGDLS, CDR2 YYNGEE. This CDR3 has 12 amino acids. Trimming took off 4 bases at V and 4 bases at J, with 8 bases between the two ends. The CDR3 spells CASSQGGYGYTF. In nucleotides, the CDR3 is TGTGCCAGCAGCCAGGGCGGCTATGGCTACACCTTC.

This clone was seen a few times. This chain uses TRBV11-2 with TRBJ2-3; tentatively, D is TRBD1 (5 bases). This CDR3 has 12 residues. Trimming cost V 6 bases and J 8 bases, with 12 bases left between them. Germline V gene data show CDR1 as SGHAT and CDR2 as FQNNGV. DNA of the CDR3: TGTGCCAGCAGTCCCAACCAGGGTACGCAGTATTTT. It specifies CASSPNQGTQYF.

The chain couples TRBV15 to TRBJ2-7; 7 bases are shared with TRBD1. This CDR3 has 16 amino acids. After removal of 0 bases from V and 2 bases from J, the junction contained 7 bases not matched to a gene. Per germline, CDR1 LNHNV and CDR2 YYDKDF (reference sequence). CDR3 nucleotides: TGTGCCACCAGCAGAGATAGAGGACAGGAGGCCTACGAGCAGTACTTC. Its protein product is CATSRDRGQEAYEQYF.

The chain is built from TRBV30 and TRBJ2-1; TRBD1 matches at 9 bases. The CDR3 totals 18 residues. V shed 0 bases and J 0 bases; nucleotides not matched to a gene: 9. Germline V lookup: CDR1 GTSNPN, CDR2 SVGIG (reference sequence). The DNA of the CDR3 is TGTGCCTGGAGTGTAGGGGACAGGGTGCCCACCTCCTACAATGAGCAGTTCTTC. Translated, it gives CAWSVGDRVPTSYNEQFF.

The chain is built from TRBV7-9 and TRBJ2-1, with TRBD2 identical over 7 bases. Germline CDR1 and CDR2: SEHNR and FQNEAQ (reference sequence). This CDR3 has 16 amino acids. The trim removed 5 bases at V and 0 bases at J, leaving 7 bases unmatched. This chain's CDR3 is CASSNLLATSYNEQFF. The DNA for the CDR3 is TGTGCCAGCAGCAATTTACTAGCGACCTCCTACAATGAGCAGTTCTTC.

This clone has a handful of counts. The rearrangement uses TRBV29-1 and TRBJ1-3; no definite D call. The CDR3 consists of 11 residues. V lost 6 bases and J lost 4, with 7 bases in between. Per germline, CDR1 SQVTM and CDR2 ANQGSEA. CDR3 sequence: CSVDQGNTIYF. The CDR3 coding sequence is TGCAGCGTCGATCAGGGAAACACCATATATTTT.

The chain joins TRBV5-4 to TRBJ2-6; D unclear. This CDR3 has 15 amino acids. Germline V gives CDR1 SGHNT, CDR2 YYREEE (reference sequence). The ends were cut back, 1 base at V and 0 bases at J, with 5 bases in the middle. The chain's CDR3 is CASSLLDSGANVLTF. Written as DNA, the CDR3 is TGTGCCAGCAGCTTGTTGGACTCTGGGGCCAACGTCCTGACTTTC.

The V and J genes are TRBV7-2 and TRBJ1-2; D is uncertain. The V gene's germline CDR1 is SGHTA and CDR2 FQGNSA. This CDR3 has 13 residues. V was trimmed by 9 bases and J by 1 base, leaving 12 bases between them. The CDR3 sequence is CASPGGVNYGYTF. In DNA form, the CDR3 reads TGTGCCAGTCCGGGCGGGGTTAACTATGGCTACACCTTC.